The 22 T cell receptor beta chains reported below all come from one sample, sequenced in a study of memory CD4+ T cells and cytomegalovirus serostatus. Repertoires were generated with immunoSEQ multiplex PCR, while TCRdb's copy carries only in-frame clones and drops some. The sample comprises 75,000 to 90,000 clones, over 80% of which are singletons, and 0.78% rests with the top ten. Single viable CD3+CD4+CD8-CD45RO+ cells were sorted as the memory CD4+ T cells. Specimen: memory CD4+ T cells from blood. Receptors originate from an adult in good health and CMV-seronegative.

The V call is TRBV6-1, the J call TRBJ1-5; 10 nucleotides align to TRBD1. The CDR3 totals 15 residues. V was pared by 8 bases and J by 6 bases, with 10 bases of the junction left unmatched. Per the germline V gene, CDR1 is MNHNS and CDR2 is SASEGT. The DNA for the CDR3 is TGTGCCAGCGTCCCGACAGGGGGCGCCGGTCAGCCCCAGCATTTT. Translated: CASVPTGGAGQPQHF.

The chain has TRBV27 and TRBJ1-4; unclear D gene. The germline V gene encodes CDR1 MNHEY and CDR2 SMNVEV (reference sequence). There are 14 residues in the CDR3. The V end was cut by 8 bases, the J end by 1 base, with 11 bases between. CDR3 coding DNA: TGTGCCAGCGTTAGTTGGGGAACTAATGAAAAACTGTTTTTT. Translation: CASVSWGTNEKLFF.

The chain's CDR3 is CAWSVIWGEKLFF. The CDR3 DNA reads TGTGCCTGGAGTGTTATCTGGGGGGAAAAACTGTTTTTT. This chain joins TRBV30 and TRBJ1-4; TRBD1 is a possible D gene (5 bases). The CDR3 has 13 residues. In germline, CDR1 is GTSNPN, CDR2 SVGIG (reference sequence). With 0 bases removed from V and 8 bases from J, the gap between germline ends came to 10 bases.

The chain links TRBV5-1 to TRBJ1-5; a weak D match, TRBD1 (5 bases). Germline CDR1 is SGHRS and CDR2 is YFSETQ. The CDR3 length is 14 residues. Trimming cost V 4 bases and J 3 bases, with 11 bases left between them. The CDR3 region is CASSQAGLNQPQHF. Written as DNA, the CDR3 is TGCGCCAGCAGCCAGGCAGGGCTCAATCAGCCCCAGCATTTT.

This chain connects TRBV6-5 to TRBJ2-3; D perhaps matches TRBD1 (5 bases). Germline V gene sequence: CDR1 MNHEY, CDR2 SVGAGI. Trimming left V 0 bases short and J 3 bases short, with 10 bases between. The CDR3 spans 15 residues. CDR3 amino acids: CASSYSVQGTDTQYF. CDR3 bases: TGTGCCAGCAGTTACTCGGTCCAGGGTACAGATACGCAGTATTTT.

This clone was seen a single time. DNA for the CDR3: TGTGCCAGCAGATCCACGGGACAGACTAATGAAAAACTGTTTTTT. Amino acids: CASRSTGQTNEKLFF. The gene calls are TRBV6-5 and TRBJ1-4; the match to TRBD1 covers 7 bases. Per germline, CDR1 MNHEY and CDR2 SVGAGI. CDR3 length equals 15 residues. V shed 6 bases, J shed 2 bases, and the junction held 6 bases outside the gene matches.

The V call is TRBV6-1, the J call TRBJ2-1, with a possible D match to TRBD1 (6 bases). Trimming took 1 base from V and 4 from J, leaving 14 bases between them. The CDR3 is made up of 16 amino acids. Germline assignment: CDR1 MNHNS and CDR2 SASEGT. The CDR3 loop reads CASSEEARGKYNEQFF. The DNA for the CDR3 is TGTGCCAGCAGTGAAGAGGCCAGGGGCAAATACAATGAGCAGTTCTTC.

The chain employs TRBV6-6 and TRBJ2-5; a possible D gene is TRBD2 (5 bases). CDR3 length: 13 amino acids. Trimming cost V 5 bases and J 2 bases, with 9 bases left between them. CDR1 MNHNY and CDR2 SVGAGI come from the germline V gene (reference sequence). Here the CDR3 DNA reads TGTGCCAGCAGTCTAACTAGTCAAGAGACCCAGTACTTC. This sequence encodes CASSLTSQETQYF.

This clone has more than one count but fewer than ten. This chain joins TRBV10-3 and TRBJ1-1; D ambiguous. V was clipped by 7 bases and J by 2 bases, with 8 bases between them. The CDR3 sequence is 12 residues long. Germline V lookup: CDR1 ENHRY, CDR2 SYGVKD. CDR3 in amino acids: CAIKTPNTEAFF. The CDR3 DNA follows: TGTGCCATCAAGACCCCCAACACTGAAGCTTTCTTT.

The chain couples TRBV18 to TRBJ1-2; 8 nucleotides line up with TRBD1. This CDR3 is 22 amino acids long. Per germline, CDR1 KGHSH and CDR2 LQKENI. V lost 2 bases and J lost 7; bases outside the gene matches: 30. The CDR3 reads CASSPELVTSFQGQGNSLGYTF. CDR3 bases: TGTGCCAGCTCACCAGAGTTGGTAACCTCCTTTCAAGGACAGGGCAACTCTCTTGGCTACACCTTC.

The gene calls are TRBV7-9 and TRBJ2-3; 10 positions match TRBD2. Germline loops: CDR1 SEHNR, CDR2 FQNEAQ (reference sequence). The ends lost 6 bases at V and 6 bases at J; junction bases unmatched: 6. CDR3 length equals 14 residues. The CDR3 sequence is CASSSAGGWDTQYF. The CDR3 DNA reads as TGTGCCAGCAGTTCAGCGGGGGGGTGGGATACGCAGTATTTT. Filled out from reference TRBV7-9 and TRBJ2-3, the complete variable domain reads DTGVSQNPRHKITKRGQNVTFRCDPISEHNRLYWYRQTLGQGPEFLTYFQNEAQLEKSRLLSDRFSAERPKGSFSTLEIQRTEQGDSAMYLCASSSAGGWDTQYFGPGTRLTVL.

The chain is built from TRBV5-1 and TRBJ1-4; TRBD1 is a possible D gene (5 bases). The germline V gene encodes CDR1 SGHRS and CDR2 YFSETQ. V gave up 2 bases and J gave up 8 bases, with 13 bases separating them. This CDR3 has 14 residues. The CDR3 DNA sequence: TGCGCCAGCAGCTTCACCCAGGGAGGGGAAAAACTGTTTTTT. Its translation is CASSFTQGGEKLFF.

The chain is built from TRBV6-4 and TRBJ1-2; D may be TRBD1 (5 bases). The CDR3 is made up of 12 amino acids. The V end was cut by 3 bases, the J end by 10 bases, with 12 bases between. From germline, CDR1 is MRHNA and CDR2 SNTAGT. CDR3 DNA: TGTGCCAGCAGTGATTCGGGGGTCTCCTACACCTTC. As protein: CASSDSGVSYTF.

The V gene is TRBV5-1, the J gene TRBJ1-5; D not resolved. V was clipped by 0 bases and J by 0 bases, with 13 bases between them. Germline values: CDR1 SGHRS, CDR2 YFSETQ. CDR3 length equals 17 residues. In nucleotides, the CDR3 is TGCGCCAGCAGCTTGGCTCGACCGAAGTATAGCAATCAGCCCCAGCATTTT. Translated: CASSLARPKYSNQPQHF.

The J gene is TRBJ2-3, the V gene TRBV29-1, with TRBD2 identical over 9 bases. V lost 1 base to trimming and J lost 2 bases; unmatched junction nucleotides: 10. Per germline, CDR1 SQVTM and CDR2 ANQGSEA. The CDR3 consists of 17 residues. The CDR3 spells CSVEGVSGGPSTDTQYF. CDR3 DNA: TGCAGCGTTGAAGGGGTTAGCGGGGGACCTTCCACAGATACGCAGTATTTT.

This clone was detected a few times. The V gene is TRBV5-1, the J gene TRBJ2-1; D is undetermined. CDR1 is SGHRS, CDR2 YFSETQ, per germline. The CDR3 totals 17 residues. Between the trimmed V and J ends, which lost 0 bases and 1 base, there was a span of 14 bases. CDR3 region: CASSLASGPRSYNEQFF. The CDR3 DNA reads as TGCGCCAGCAGCTTGGCTTCAGGTCCAAGATCCTACAATGAGCAGTTCTTC.

To note about this clone: One end of the junction varies from germline; a read error may be responsible. The chain recombines TRBV7-7 with TRBJ2-5, with D unresolved. CDR1 SSHAT and CDR2 FNYEAQ come from the germline V gene (reference sequence). CDR3 length: 13 amino acids. CDR3 nucleotides: TGTGCTAGCAGCTCCTGGACGTCAGAGACCCAGTACTTC. This translates into CASSSWTSETQYF.

The genes are TRBV19 and TRBJ1-1; 9 nucleotides agree with TRBD1. Unmatched junction bases numbered 8, after V lost 4 bases and J lost 5 bases. This CDR3 contains 15 residues. Germline V gives CDR1 LNHDA, CDR2 SQIVND (reference sequence). The CDR3 reads CASSRWDRAGTEAFF. The CDR3 DNA follows: TGTGCCAGTAGTAGGTGGGACAGGGCGGGAACTGAAGCTTTCTTT.

The rearrangement joins TRBV7-9 to TRBJ2-5, with D unresolved. V dropped 3 bases and J dropped 2 bases, with 7 bases sitting between them. The CDR3 contains 13 residues. CDR1 is SEHNR and CDR2 is FQNEAQ in the germline V gene (reference sequence). The CDR3, as DNA: TGTGCCAGCAGCTTCCCAAGACAAGAGACCCAGTACTTC. Its translation is CASSFPRQETQYF. Full variable domain (outside the CDR3, taken from reference TRBV7-9 and TRBJ2-5): DTGVSQNPRHKITKRGQNVTFRCDPISEHNRLYWYRQTLGQGPEFLTYFQNEAQLEKSRLLSDRFSAERPKGSFSTLEIQRTEQGDSAMYLCASSFPRQETQYFGPGTRLLVL.

The rearrangement links TRBV5-8 to TRBJ1-2; no definite D call. CDR3 size: 12 residues. V shed 2 bases and J shed 5 bases, with 7 bases lying between them. The germline V gene encodes CDR1 SGHTS and CDR2 YDEGEE. The CDR3: CASSFIRYGYTF. For the CDR3, the DNA is TGTGCCAGCAGCTTCATACGATATGGCTACACCTTC.

The rearrangement uses TRBV30 and TRBJ1-2; a possible D gene is TRBD1 (6 bases). The CDR3 is 13 amino acids. Per germline, CDR1 GTSNPN and CDR2 SVGIG (reference sequence). The V end lost 3 bases, the J end lost 3 bases, and 11 bases lay between the germline ends. The DNA of the CDR3 is TGTGCCTGGAGAGAACAGGGAGACTATGGCTACACCTTC. Translation gives CAWREQGDYGYTF.

V usage is TRBV11-2 and J usage is TRBJ2-3; 8 bases agree with TRBD2. This CDR3 spans 13 amino acids. V was clipped by 5 bases and J by 6 bases; unmatched bases: 4. Germline assignment: CDR1 SGHAT and CDR2 FQNNGV. The DNA for the CDR3 is TGTGCCAGCAGCACCGGGAGGGCTGATACGCAGTATTTT. Translation: CASSTGRADTQYF.